This TCR beta chain was found in a study of shared clonotypes between healthy human individuals. From CD4+ cells came CD45RA+ naive and CD45RA-negative memory subsets. As concerns this clone: Its antigen is not identified.

Assay used: immunoSEQ multiplex PCR; TCRdb lists only in-frame clones, some missing. The repertoire holds about 710,000 clones, with around 73% as singletons. Study observations and caveats: The donor pool, a small one, limited the genetic and exposure-history diversity represented.

The CDR3 has 15 amino acids. The V gene's germline CDR1 is MDHEN and CDR2 SYDVKM. The V segment lost 6 bases and the J segment 2 bases; nucleotides outside the gene matches: 10. Sequencing was done on a sample of memory CD4+ T cells sorted from blood. Described subset: CD45RA-negative fraction. The chain is built from TRBV28 and TRBJ2-7; 7 positions agree with TRBD1. This sequence was found in a woman in her twenties or thirties in good health. The CDR3 sequence is CASRTGTDNTYEQYF. DNA of the CDR3: TGTGCCAGCAGAACCGGGACAGATAATACCTACGAGCAGTACTTC.